The 10 T cell receptor beta chains below all came from one sample that was sequenced in a study of cytomegalovirus exposure and HLA in healthy donors. 60 Vbeta and 13 Jbeta primers were used in PCR. Clones were read by immunoSEQ multiplex PCR, and TCRdb kept only the in-frame ones, dropping some. Seen here are some 98,000 clones, 76% observed once, and the top ten hold 1.5% to 2.5%. The sequenced sample consisted of PBMCs. The receptors were sampled from a man aged 40-50 years in good health and CMV-seronegative.

The chain couples TRBV4-3 to TRBJ2-4; 10 nucleotides align to TRBD2. The CDR3 sequence is 15 residues long. V was clipped by 4 bases and J by 6 bases; unmatched bases: 6. The V gene's germline CDR1 is LGHNA and CDR2 YSLEER. This chain's CDR3 is CASSRAGGRGNIQYF. The CDR3 DNA sequence: TGCGCCAGCAGCCGAGCGGGAGGGCGTGGAAACATTCAGTACTTC.

The chain uses TRBV15 and TRBJ2-3; 10 bases fit TRBD2. Germline V gene data show CDR1 as LNHNV and CDR2 as YYDKDF (reference sequence). This CDR3 has 19 amino acids. Trimming took 0 bases from V and 3 from J; bases not matched to a gene: 12. This chain's CDR3 is CATSRDERRASGSTDTQYF. CDR3 nucleotides: TGTGCCACCAGCAGAGATGAACGTAGGGCTAGCGGGAGTACAGATACGCAGTATTTT.

The J gene is TRBJ1-5, the V gene TRBV28; no reliable D call. V lost 3 bases, J lost 4 bases, and 10 bases lay in between. The CDR3 totals 14 residues. Germline V CDR1 and CDR2: MDHEN, SYDVKM. This chain's CDR3 is CASSFRGGNQPQHF. In DNA form, the CDR3 reads TGTGCCAGCAGTTTTCGAGGAGGGAATCAGCCCCAGCATTTT.

The chain combines TRBV27 with TRBJ2-5; possibly TRBD2 for D (6 bases). The DNA end favors TRBJ2-7, so the J call may be wrong. The CDR3 consists of 15 residues. Germline assignment: CDR1 MNHEY and CDR2 SMNVEV (reference sequence). The CDR3 DNA reads as TGTGCCAGCAGTTTGCGGGGTCTAAACTCCTACGAGCAGTACTTC. It yields the protein CASSLRGLNSYEQYF.

As concerns this clone: One end of the junction does not line up with germline, which may come from a read error. The chain employs TRBV7-9 and TRBJ1-1; no reliable D call. The CDR3 runs to 13 residues. Germline CDR1 and CDR2: SEHNR and FQNEAQ (reference sequence). CDR3 residues: CSSSAGVVSEAFF. DNA for the CDR3: TGTTCCAGCAGCGCAGGTGTCGTCAGTGAAGCTTTCTTT.

This chain uses TRBV7-6 with TRBJ1-5, with D possibly matching TRBD1 (5 bases). The CDR3 is made up of 17 amino acids. V gave up 1 base and J gave up 0 bases, with 13 bases separating them. Germline CDR1 and CDR2: SGHVS and FNYEAQ. The CDR3 DNA reads TGTGCCAGCAGCTTAGAGGGGTCAGGGTATAGCAATCAGCCCCAGCATTTT. It codes for CASSLEGSGYSNQPQHF.

The CDR3 protein is CASSPSGGRSYEQYF. CDR3 sequence (DNA): TGTGCCAGCAGCCCATCAGGGGGCAGGTCCTACGAGCAGTACTTC. This chain links TRBV27 with TRBJ2-7; 8 bases fit TRBD1. The CDR3 consists of 15 residues. Trimming cost V 6 bases and J 1 base; bases outside gene matches: 8. The germline gives CDR1 MNHEY, CDR2 SMNVEV (reference sequence).

This clone was counted only a few times. The V and J genes are TRBV28 and TRBJ1-1; 7 bases map to TRBD1. Germline-derived CDR1 and CDR2 are MDHEN and SYDVKM. V shed 3 bases, J shed 1 base, and the junction held 2 bases outside the gene matches. The CDR3 runs 14 residues. CDR3 DNA sequence: TGTGCCAGCAGTTTGGGACAGACGAACACTGAAGCTTTCTTT. Translating it yields CASSLGQTNTEAFF.

The chain recombines TRBV7-2 with TRBJ2-2; D remains unclear. This CDR3 comprises 16 residues. The V gene lost 5 bases and the J gene lost 2 bases, with 15 bases spanning the gap. The germline gives CDR1 SGHTA, CDR2 FQGNSA. CDR3 coding DNA: TGTGCCAGCAGCCGGCGGAGTAGCCTAAACACCGGGGAGCTGTTTTTT. Its protein product is CASSRRSSLNTGELFF.

On this clone: The sample contains more than one DNA sequence encoding this CDR3. The chain couples TRBV5-5 to TRBJ2-2; 9 bases match TRBD1. CDR1 and CDR2 from the germline V gene are SGHKS and YYEKEE (reference sequence). Trimming removed 9 bases from V and 4 bases from J; junction bases left unmatched: 7. This CDR3 is 14 amino acids long. The CDR3 nucleotides are TGTGCCACCATGGGACAGGGTCTCACCGGGGAGCTGTTTTTT. This translates into CATMGQGLTGELFF.